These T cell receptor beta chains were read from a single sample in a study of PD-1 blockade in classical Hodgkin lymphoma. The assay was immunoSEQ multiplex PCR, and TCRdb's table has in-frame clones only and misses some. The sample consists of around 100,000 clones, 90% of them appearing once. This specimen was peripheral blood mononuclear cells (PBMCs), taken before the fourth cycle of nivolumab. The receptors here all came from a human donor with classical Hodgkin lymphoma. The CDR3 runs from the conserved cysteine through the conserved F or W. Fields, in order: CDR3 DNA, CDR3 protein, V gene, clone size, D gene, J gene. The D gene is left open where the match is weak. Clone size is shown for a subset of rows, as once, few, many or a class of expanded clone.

TGTGCCAGTAAGCACGGGACAAATATGAACACTGAAGCTTTCTTT | CASKHGTNMNTEAFF | TRBV19 | few | NA | TRBJ1-1
TGTGCCAGCAGCTATTGGACAGGGGCTATAAATGAGCAGTTCTTC | CASSYWTGAINEQFF | TRBV11-2 | NA | TRBD1 | TRBJ2-1
TGCGCCAGCAGCCATGCCCAGATCGGGATAGGGAATCAGCCCCAGCATTTT | CASSHAQIGIGNQPQHF | TRBV4-1 | NA | NA | TRBJ1-5
TGTGCCAGCAGTCGCCTCTCGGGCTCTGGAAACACCATATATTTT | CASSRLSGSGNTIYF | TRBV11-2 | NA | NA | TRBJ1-3
TGTGCCAGCAGTTTGTTTATGTCCGGAGAAGCTTTCTTT | CASSLFMSGEAFF | TRBV27 | NA | NA | TRBJ1-1
TGTGCCAGCAGCCTCCGGGGCCGGGAGACCCAGTACTTC | CASSLRGRETQYF | TRBV28 | NA | NA | TRBJ2-5
TGTGCCAGTAGGGGAGGACTAGCTGTAACAGATACGCAGTATTTT | CASRGGLAVTDTQYF | TRBV19 | NA | TRBD2 | TRBJ2-3
TGTGCCAGCAGTAAGGGGGCAACTAATGAAAAACTGTTTTTT | CASSKGATNEKLFF | TRBV7-9 | NA | NA | TRBJ1-4
TGTGCCAGCAGCTTGGCACCCGGGGGCAGGAACACTGAAGCTTTCTTT | CASSLAPGGRNTEAFF | TRBV5-8 | NA | NA | TRBJ1-1
TGCGCCAGCAGCCAACGGGGTGAAGGCTACGAGCAGTACTTC | CASSQRGEGYEQYF | TRBV4-3 | NA | NA | TRBJ2-7
TGTGCCAGCAGCTTAACGAGTTGGGGGAGGGCGAACACCGGGGAGCTGTTTTTT | CASSLTSWGRANTGELFF | TRBV11-2 | NA | TRBD2 | TRBJ2-2
TGTGCCAGCAGCTTTGGCCTTGATCAGCCCCAGCATTTT | CASSFGLDQPQHF | TRBV11-2 | NA | NA | TRBJ1-5
TGTGCCAGCAGCCTAGGTGGGGACACCGGGGAGCTGTTTTTT | CASSLGGDTGELFF | TRBV11-3 | medium-sized | NA | TRBJ2-2
TGCGCCAGCAGCCCACAGGGGAACACTGAAGCTTTCTTT | CASSPQGNTEAFF | TRBV5-1 | NA | NA | TRBJ1-1
TGTGCCAGCAGTTTAGGGGGCGGCACTGAAGCTTTCTTT | CASSLGGGTEAFF | TRBV27 | NA | NA | TRBJ1-1
TGTGCCAGCAGTCAGGACAGGGCTGCTGAAGCTTTCTTT | CASSQDRAAEAFF | TRBV28 | NA | TRBD1 | TRBJ1-1
TGTGCCAGCACCCGGGAGAACGAGCAGTACTTC | CASTRENEQYF | TRBV2 | NA | NA | TRBJ2-7
TGCGCCAGCAGCTTGGTGCCTAGCGGCCGCTACGAGCAGTACTTC | CASSLVPSGRYEQYF | TRBV5-1 | NA | TRBD2 | TRBJ2-7
TGTGCCAGCAGCTGGAGGACAGGGGCCACAGATACGCAGTATTTT | CASSWRTGATDTQYF | TRBV5-4 | NA | TRBD1 | TRBJ2-3
TGTGCCAGCAGCCCTTGGCCCAGGGGGGGGAAAGAGACCCAGTACTTC | CASSPWPRGGKETQYF | TRBV7-9 | NA | NA | TRBJ2-5
TGCGCCAGCAGCTTAGTAACGAGCGTTCTCCAAGAGACCCAGTACTTC | CASSLVTSVLQETQYF | TRBV5-1 | NA | NA | TRBJ2-5
TGTGCCAGTGGACAGGGAGGCGATTCACCCCTCCACTTT | CASGQGGDSPLHF | TRBV19 | NA | TRBD1 | TRBJ1-6
TGTGCCAGCACCCCATATAGCGTATCCTACGAGCAGTACTTC | CASTPYSVSYEQYF | TRBV2 | NA | NA | TRBJ2-7
TGTGCCAGCAGTTTTCGGGATGGCAGGGGGTCGATCTTC | CASSFRDGRGSIF | TRBV27 | NA | TRBD1 | TRBJ2-1
TGTGCCAGCAGCTTGGCTCCAGGGGAACTGAACACTGAAGCTTTCTTT | CASSLAPGELNTEAFF | TRBV5-4 | NA | NA | TRBJ1-1
TGTGTCAGAAGCTTAGCCACGCCTCACCAAAACACTGAAGCTTTCTTT | CVRSLATPHQNTEAFF | TRBV7-5 | NA | NA | TRBJ1-1
TGTGCCAGCAGCTTATTTGGGGGATCGGGGGGCTCCTACGAGCAGTACTTC | CASSLFGGSGGSYEQYF | TRBV11-2 | NA | TRBD2 | TRBJ2-7
TGTGCCTGGACCCACCCGGACAGGTTGAACACTGAAGCTTTCTTT | CAWTHPDRLNTEAFF | TRBV30 | NA | TRBD1 | TRBJ1-1
TGCAGTGCTAGGGGGACAGGGGAGGACACCTTC | CSARGTGEDTF | TRBV20-1 | NA | TRBD1 | TRBJ1-2
TGTGCCAGCAGTTTGAGTTTCACCGGGGAGCTGTTTTTT | CASSLSFTGELFF | TRBV27 | once | NA | TRBJ2-2
TGCGCCAGCAGCTTGGGAATGTCTAATGAAAAACTGTTTTTT | CASSLGMSNEKLFF | TRBV5-1 | once | NA | TRBJ1-4
TGTGCCAGTAGTATCCGGACAGACGAGCAGTACTTC | CASSIRTDEQYF | TRBV19 | NA | NA | TRBJ2-7
TGTGCCAGCAGCCCATCCGGGGATGGGGGCTACACCTTC | CASSPSGDGGYTF | TRBV7-2 | NA | NA | TRBJ1-2
TGCGCCAGCAGCCAAGTAGAGAGGGGATACTATGGCTACACCTTC | CASSQVERGYYGYTF | TRBV4-1 | NA | NA | TRBJ1-2
TGTGCCAGCAACCCAGACGGGAATATATATCAGCCCCAGCATTTT | CASNPDGNIYQPQHF | TRBV2 | NA | NA | TRBJ1-5
TGTGCCAGCAGTTTAGGCAGCCCTGGAAACACCATATATTTT | CASSLGSPGNTIYF | TRBV27 | NA | NA | TRBJ1-3
TGTGCCAGCAGTTACTCGATTTACTCTGGAAACACCATATATTTT | CASSYSIYSGNTIYF | TRBV6-5 | once | NA | TRBJ1-3
TGTGCCAGCAGCTTAGCCGGGGGGCCCGGTGACAATGAGCAGTTCTTC | CASSLAGGPGDNEQFF | TRBV7-7 | NA | NA | TRBJ2-1
TGTGCCAGCACCCGGGACAGGCTTATGGAGAAACTGTTTTTT | CASTRDRLMEKLFF | TRBV7-9 | NA | TRBD1 | TRBJ1-4
TGCGCCAGCAGCTTGGAGCTGGGGGTCTCCTACGAGCAGTACTTC | CASSLELGVSYEQYF | TRBV5-1 | NA | NA | TRBJ2-7
TGTGCCAGCAGTACGACAGGGGTCGGTGGTGAAGAGACCCAGTACTTC | CASSTTGVGGEETQYF | TRBV5-6 | NA | TRBD1 | TRBJ2-5
TGCGCCAGCAGCCAAGTCCAGAACACTGAAGCTTTCTTT | CASSQVQNTEAFF | TRBV4-3 | NA | NA | TRBJ1-1
TGTGCCAGCACCCTAGGGACGGGCTCCTACAATGAGCAGTTCTTC | CASTLGTGSYNEQFF | TRBV7-2 | NA | NA | TRBJ2-1
TGTGCCAGCAGCGTGGTTGGGACGAATGAAAAACTGTTTTTT | CASSVVGTNEKLFF | TRBV7-9 | once | NA | TRBJ1-4
TGCGCCAGCAGCTTGGGGCCAGGAGCTAATGAAAAACTGTTTTTT | CASSLGPGANEKLFF | TRBV5-1 | NA | NA | TRBJ1-4
TGTGCCAGCAGCTTAGTGGGGGGATCCCCCGGGGAGCTGTTTTTT | CASSLVGGSPGELFF | TRBV7-8 | NA | NA | TRBJ2-2